The 13 T cell receptor beta chains below were found in one sample sequenced in a study of CD8+CD57+ T cells in acquired aplastic anemia. Using genomic DNA as the template, TCR beta VDJ and CDR3 profiling was carried out. Via MiXCR, TCRdb re-called the reads, giving one row per CDR3 protein. The sample includes hundreds of thousands of distinct CDR3 sequences, around 30% of them seen just once. Patients picked for sequencing had shown CD8+CD57+ cell expansion detected by flow cytometry. Sequencing used sorted CD4+, CD8+, or CD8+CD57+ T cells (not recorded which) from PBMCs. These receptors were collected from a human donor with aplastic anemia.

There are many counts of this clonotype. The chain links TRBV6-1 to TRBJ1-6; no clear D. Germline CDR1 MNHNS, CDR2 SASEGT. V lost 6 bases and J 5 bases, leaving 14 bases between the germline ends. CDR3 length equals 15 residues. The CDR3 coding sequence is TGTGCCAGCAGCCCCATGGGATCCAATAATTCACCCCTCCACTTT. It codes for CASSPMGSNNSPLHF.

The chain employs TRBV10-2 and TRBJ2-7; 13 nucleotides line up with TRBD2. This CDR3 has 15 amino acids. Trimming removed 1 base from V and 6 bases from J; junction bases left unmatched: 3. Looked up from germline, CDR1 is WSHSY and CDR2 is SAAADI. The DNA of the CDR3 is TGCGCCAGCAGTGAGTGGACTAGCGGGAGCGGCGAGCAGTACTTC. Its protein is CASSEWTSGSGEQYF.

This clonotype was observed a handful of times. The chain recombines TRBV15 with TRBJ2-3; tentative D call: TRBD1 (5 bases). Germline V gene data show CDR1 as LNHNV and CDR2 as YYDKDF (reference sequence). Trimming pared 1 base from V and 2 bases from J, leaving 7 bases between. The CDR3 is made up of 14 amino acids. CDR3 sequence (DNA): TGTGCCACCAGCAGAGTACAGGACACAGATACGCAGTATTTT. Translated: CATSRVQDTDTQYF. The full variable domain, completed using reference TRBV15 and TRBJ2-3, is DAMVIQNPRYQVTQFGKPVTLSCSQTLNHNVMYWYQQKSSQAPKLLFHYYDKDFNNEADTPDNFQSRRPNTSFCFLDIRSPGLGDTAMYLCATSRVQDTDTQYFGPGTRLTVL.

This clonotype came up many times. The J gene is TRBJ2-7, the V gene TRBV7-2, with a possible D match to TRBD1 (6 bases). Germline CDR1 and CDR2: SGHTA and FQGNSA. The V gene lost 5 bases and the J gene lost 6 bases, with 17 bases spanning the gap. The CDR3 length is 14 residues. CDR3: CASSTLDSRGEQYF. For the CDR3, the DNA is TGTGCCAGCAGCACACTAGACAGCAGGGGCGAGCAGTACTTC.

This clonotype was recorded only once. At one end, the junction sequence differs from germline, possibly due to a read error. This chain uses TRBV7-9 with TRBJ2-5; 10 bases map to TRBD1. The germline CDR1 and CDR2 sequences are SEHNR and FQNEAQ (reference sequence). This CDR3 region has 15 residues. This chain's CDR3 is CTSSLGQGIGVTQYF. CDR3 bases: TGTACCAGCAGCCTGGGACAGGGGATTGGGGTGACCCAGTACTTC.

The V gene is TRBV19, the J gene TRBJ1-1, with D possibly being TRBD1 (6 bases). Germline V gene lookup returns CDR1 LNHDA and CDR2 SQIVND (reference sequence). Trimming removed 9 bases from V and 0 bases from J, with 14 bases in between. The CDR3 has 14 residues. The DNA for the CDR3 is TGTGCCAGCGCGAACAGGGCTTTGAACACTGAAGCTTTCTTT. This encodes CASANRALNTEAFF.

This clonotype has just a few counts. The chain joins TRBV20-1 to TRBJ1-4; D gene uncertain. This CDR3 contains 11 residues. Trimming took off 4 bases at V and 4 bases at J, with 4 bases between the two ends. Germline CDR1 DFQATT, CDR2 SNEGSKA (reference sequence). CDR3 in amino acids: CSATINEKLFF. CDR3 sequence (DNA): TGCAGTGCTACGATTAATGAAAAACTGTTTTTT.

This rearrangement joins TRBV19 to TRBJ1-5, with D unclear. Germline V gene lookup returns CDR1 LNHDA and CDR2 SQIVND (reference sequence). The CDR3 extends over 14 amino acids. Trimming took 8 bases from V and 0 from J, leaving 11 bases between them. CDR3 in DNA: TGTGCCAGTCAAGGGCAATATAGCAATCAGCCCCAGCATTTT. Its translation is CASQGQYSNQPQHF.

This chain uses TRBV2 with TRBJ2-5; 10 bases are shared with TRBD1. Looked up from germline, CDR1 is SNHLY and CDR2 is FYNNEI. The ends lost 7 bases at V and 3 bases at J; junction bases unmatched: 8. The CDR3 has 15 residues. DNA of the CDR3: TGTGCCAGCAAAAAAGGACAGGGGGGAGAAGAGACCCAGTACTTC. Protein: CASKKGQGGEETQYF.

V is TRBV20-1 and J is TRBJ2-7; D is possibly TRBD2 (7 bases). Trimming left V 0 bases short and J 6 bases short, with 18 bases between. The CDR3 has 15 residues. The V gene's germline CDR1 is DFQATT and CDR2 SNEGSKA (reference sequence). In DNA, the CDR3 is TGCAGTGCTAGAGAAATGGAGGGGGGGCTCGGCGAGCAGTACGTC. Its protein product is CSAREMEGGLGEQYV.

The V gene is TRBV29-1, the J gene TRBJ2-7, with 9 positions matching TRBD1. This CDR3 is 12 amino acids long. V dropped 8 bases and J dropped 2; count of bases not matched to a gene: 4. Germline CDR1 SQVTM, CDR2 ANQGSEA. DNA for the CDR3: TGCAGCTGGGGGGACAGGGCCTACGAGCAGTACTTC. Residues: CSWGDRAYEQYF.

The V gene is TRBV25-1, the J gene TRBJ1-1, with D perhaps TRBD1 (6 bases). Trimming took 8 bases from V and 4 from J, leaving 20 bases between them. The CDR3 sequence is 15 residues long. Per the germline V gene, CDR1 is MGHDK and CDR2 is SYGVNS. The CDR3 loop reads CASGGEGGRVTEAFF. The DNA for the CDR3 is TGTGCCAGCGGGGGGGAGGGGGGGAGGGTCACTGAAGCTTTCTTT.

This clonotype was counted ten times or more. The chain uses TRBV9 and TRBJ1-2, with TRBD1 matching 7 bases. The V gene end was trimmed by 4 bases and the J gene end by 4 bases; junction bases not matched to a gene: 7. CDR1 is SGDLS and CDR2 is YYNGEE in the germline V gene. This CDR3 is built from 14 residues. As DNA, the CDR3 is TGTGCCAGCAGCTCGACGACAGGGACCTATGGCTACACCTTC. It specifies CASSSTTGTYGYTF. Variable domain in full (rest from reference TRBV9 and TRBJ1-2): DSGVTQTPKHLITATGQRVTLRCSPRSGDLSVYWYQQSLDQGLQFLIQYYNGEERAKGNILERFSAQQFPDLHSELNLSSLELGDSALYFCASSSTTGTYGYTFGSGTRLTVV.